Below are 24 T cell receptor beta chains sequenced from a single sample in a study of beta chain features in type 1 diabetes. Study-level results: In every one of the four CD4+ subsets, TCRB CDR3s were moderately but significantly shorter in Type 1 diabetes patients.

No antigen is known for these receptors. The isolated RNA, all of it, was reverse transcribed, so expressed TCRB transcripts were what got sequenced. TCRdb's table, derived via immunoSEQ multiplex PCR, lists solely in-frame clones and lacks some. The sample has a few hundred thousand clones; approximately 14% are singletons. Input material: naive CD4+ T cells from blood. These receptors were taken from a man aged 25-45 years with type 1 diabetes.

The V and J genes are TRBV30 and TRBJ1-2, with 9 bases matching TRBD1. The trim removed 5 bases at V and 2 bases at J, leaving 0 bases unmatched. The CDR3 length is 12 residues. Germline-derived CDR1 and CDR2 are GTSNPN and SVGIG (reference sequence). The DNA for the CDR3 is TGTGCCTGGGGGACAGGGAACTATGGCTACACCTTC. This translates into CAWGTGNYGYTF. Together with reference TRBV30 and TRBJ1-2, the CDR3 gives the full variable domain: SQTIHQWPATLVQPVGSPLSLECTVEGTSNPNLYWYRQAAGRGLQLLFYSVGIGQISSEVPQNLSASRPQDRQFILSSKKLLLSDSGFYLCAWGTGNYGYTFGSGTRLTVV.

The gene calls are TRBV5-6 and TRBJ2-7; D ambiguous. Germline V lookup: CDR1 SGHDT, CDR2 YYEEEE. The CDR3 extends over 14 amino acids. The V end was cut by 4 bases, the J end by 2 bases, with 13 bases between. The CDR3 DNA sequence: TGTGCCAGCAGCCCCCCCGTAGAGACCTACGAGCAGTACTTC. This gives the protein CASSPPVETYEQYF.

The chain is built from TRBV7-2 and TRBJ1-6; no reliable D call. Germline CDR1 and CDR2: SGHTA and FQGNSA. Trimming left V 0 bases short and J 10 bases short, with 13 bases between. The CDR3 runs to 15 residues. For the CDR3, the DNA is TGTGCCAGCAGCTTAGCGCACGGGGTTCAGTCACCCCTCCACTTT. Protein: CASSLAHGVQSPLHF.

The genes are TRBV11-2 and TRBJ1-1; unclear D gene. V lost 1 base, J lost 1 base, and 4 bases lay in between. Germline lookup yields CDR1 SGHAT and CDR2 FQNNGV. The CDR3 spans 13 residues. The CDR3: CASSLVWNTEAFF. The CDR3 DNA sequence: TGTGCCAGCAGCTTAGTCTGGAACACTGAAGCTTTCTTT.

This clone has a handful of counts. The chain uses TRBV12-5 and TRBJ2-7; 9 bases line up with TRBD1. The CDR3 is made up of 16 amino acids. CDR1 and CDR2 (germline): LGHNT, FRNRAP. V lost 5 bases to trimming and J lost 1 base; unmatched junction nucleotides: 9. The CDR3 region has the DNA TGTGCTAGTGGTGACCTCCGGACAGGGGAATCCTACGAGCAGTACTTC. As protein: CASGDLRTGESYEQYF.

This clone was observed many times. Within the sample, other DNA sequences also encode this same CDR3. This chain connects TRBV30 to TRBJ1-1, with TRBD1 identical over 8 bases. The trim removed 0 bases at V and 3 bases at J, leaving 0 bases unmatched. Germline assignment: CDR1 GTSNPN and CDR2 SVGIG (reference sequence). This CDR3 comprises 13 residues. The CDR3 nucleotides are TGTGCCTGGAGTGTACAGGGGGACACTGAAGCTTTCTTT. Its translation is CAWSVQGDTEAFF.

This clone came up a few times. This chain uses TRBV7-9 with TRBJ2-7; D is ambiguous. CDR1 and CDR2 from the germline V gene are SEHNR and FQNEAQ (reference sequence). The CDR3 totals 14 residues. The ends were cut back, 1 base at V and 2 bases at J, with 9 bases in the middle. CDR3 nucleotides: TGTGCCAGCAGCTTAGTCCCGCAGGCCTACGAGCAGTACTTC. Protein product: CASSLVPQAYEQYF.

This clone was observed a few times. The J gene is TRBJ2-7, the V gene TRBV9; 9 bases match TRBD2. This CDR3 comprises 16 residues. V shed 4 bases, J shed 0 bases, and the junction held 8 bases outside the gene matches. Per germline, CDR1 SGDLS and CDR2 YYNGEE. In nucleotides, the CDR3 is TGTGCCAGCAGCCCCATAGCGGGGGCCCTCTCCTACGAGCAGTACTTC. It is translated as CASSPIAGALSYEQYF.

This sequence joins TRBV18 and TRBJ2-1; D not resolved. CDR1 is KGHSH, CDR2 LQKENI, per germline. V shed 3 bases and J shed 8 bases, with 14 bases lying between them. This CDR3 contains 14 residues. CDR3 in amino acids: CASSPELVGDEQFF. The CDR3 coding sequence is TGTGCCAGCTCACCGGAGCTGGTAGGCGATGAGCAGTTCTTC.

This clone was recorded a few times. This chain links TRBV14 with TRBJ2-5; 7 bases match TRBD2. Unmatched junction bases numbered 7, after V lost 0 bases and J lost 3 bases. The CDR3 has 16 residues. Germline CDR1 SGHDN, CDR2 FVKESK. Here the CDR3 reads CASSQDPASGEETQYF. CDR3 nucleotides: TGTGCCAGCAGCCAAGATCCGGCTAGCGGAGAAGAGACCCAGTACTTC.

There are a few counts of this clone. This rearrangement joins TRBV29-1 to TRBJ2-3; 8 bases are a match to TRBD1. Losses at the gene ends were 8 bases for V and 4 bases for J; bases not matched to a gene: 8. The CDR3 totals 13 residues. CDR1 is SQVTM, CDR2 ANQGSEA, per germline. This CDR3 is CSLGQGGADTQYF. The CDR3 DNA follows: TGCAGCCTCGGACAGGGAGGCGCAGATACGCAGTATTTT.

This clone was seen more than once but under ten times. The rearrangement links TRBV7-9 to TRBJ2-3, with 12 bases fitting TRBD2. The V gene end was trimmed by 5 bases and the J gene end by 2 bases; junction bases not matched to a gene: 5. Germline V gives CDR1 SEHNR, CDR2 FQNEAQ (reference sequence). The CDR3 loop spans 16 amino acids. CDR3 coding DNA: TGTGCCAGCAGCGCAACTAGCGGGGGGCTCACAGATACGCAGTATTTT. Amino acid sequence: CASSATSGGLTDTQYF.

This clone turned up a few times. This chain uses TRBV2 with TRBJ1-5, with TRBD1 matching 8 bases. CDR1 SNHLY and CDR2 FYNNEI come from the germline V gene. Germline trimming cut 2 bases from V and 7 bases from J; bases unmatched to any gene: 7. The CDR3 extends over 15 amino acids. As DNA, the CDR3 is TGTGCCAGCAGTGAACAGGGGGCATCGGGACAGCCCCAGCATTTT. Amino acids: CASSEQGASGQPQHF.

The V gene is TRBV29-1, the J gene TRBJ2-6; D may be TRBD2 (6 bases). V was shortened by 4 bases and J by 4 bases, with 14 bases between the two germline ends. The germline gives CDR1 SQVTM, CDR2 ANQGSEA. This CDR3 is 15 amino acids long. CDR3 coding DNA: TGCAGCGTTGTTGTGGGGGGATCGGGGGCCAACGTCCTGACTTTC. It is translated as CSVVVGGSGANVLTF.

This clone has a handful of counts. The chain couples TRBV10-3 to TRBJ2-7, with 8 bases identical to TRBD1. Germline values: CDR1 ENHRY, CDR2 SYGVKD. The CDR3 covers 16 residues. J lost 2 bases, V lost 2 bases, and 8 bases had no gene match. CDR3 bases: TGTGCCATCAGTGAGACCGACAGGGGCCTCGCCTACGAGCAGTACTTC. As protein: CAISETDRGLAYEQYF.

The chain links TRBV7-9 to TRBJ2-7; 7 nucleotides match TRBD1. This CDR3 has 17 amino acids. J was trimmed by 0 bases and V by 2 bases; bases with no gene match: 10. In germline, CDR1 is SEHNR, CDR2 FQNEAQ (reference sequence). Written as DNA, the CDR3 is TGTGCCAGCAGCTTACCCGGAAAAAGACAGGGCTCCTACGAGCAGTACTTC. Translating it yields CASSLPGKRQGSYEQYF.

The table lists this clone with a few counts. CDR3 loop: CASSQGQGFGYTF. In DNA form, the CDR3 reads TGCGCCAGCAGCCAAGGACAGGGGTTTGGCTACACCTTC. V gene TRBV4-1 combines with J gene TRBJ1-2; TRBD1 aligns across 8 bases. CDR1 and CDR2 from the germline V gene are MGHRA and YSYEKL. This CDR3 has 13 residues. The V segment lost 1 base and the J segment 7 bases; nucleotides outside the gene matches: 2.

V is TRBV29-1 and J is TRBJ2-7; TRBD1 aligns across 7 bases. CDR1 is SQVTM and CDR2 is ANQGSEA in the germline V gene. The CDR3 loop spans 12 amino acids. With V trimmed by 6 bases and J by 2 bases, 4 bases remained unmatched. CDR3 loop: CSVWTGAYEQYF. In DNA form, the CDR3 reads TGCAGCGTGTGGACAGGCGCCTACGAGCAGTACTTC.

The V gene is TRBV5-1, the J gene TRBJ1-1; TRBD1 is a possible D gene (5 bases). There are 17 residues in the CDR3. V dropped 5 bases and J dropped 1 base, with 21 bases sitting between them. Germline CDR1 is SGHRS and CDR2 is YFSETQ. CDR3 DNA sequence: TGCGCCAGCAGGCTTGCGTATCGGGGGTCCAGGAACACTGAAGCTTTCTTT. This translates into CASRLAYRGSRNTEAFF. The complete variable domain, with remaining parts taken from reference TRBV5-1 and TRBJ1-1, reads KAGVTQTPRYLIKTRGQQVTLSCSPISGHRSVSWYQQTPGQGLQFLFEYFSETQRNKGNFPGRFSGRQFSNSRSEMNVSTLELGDSALYLCASRLAYRGSRNTEAFFGQGTRLTVV.

In the case of this clone: Other nucleotide sequences from this sample produce the same CDR3. The chain employs TRBV5-1 and TRBJ2-5; 7 bases align to TRBD1. Germline CDR1 reads SGHRS; CDR2 reads YFSETQ. There are 14 residues in the CDR3. J lost 1 base, V lost 1 base, and 1 base had no gene match. The CDR3 region is CASSLRDSQETQYF. Here the CDR3 DNA reads TGCGCCAGCAGCTTGAGGGACAGCCAAGAGACCCAGTACTTC.

A few counts support this clone. The chain couples TRBV5-4 to TRBJ1-4, with D tentatively TRBD1 (5 bases). Trimming stripped 0 bases from V and 5 bases from J, with 17 bases between. Per germline, CDR1 SGHNT and CDR2 YYREEE (reference sequence). This CDR3 is 17 amino acids long. The DNA of the CDR3 is TGTGCCAGCAGCTTGGCCCCGGGGAGGGGCGCGAATGAAAAACTGTTTTTT. This encodes CASSLAPGRGANEKLFF.

This chain joins TRBV5-1 and TRBJ2-1; 7 bases are a match to TRBD1. Germline V gives CDR1 SGHRS, CDR2 YFSETQ. CDR3 length equals 14 residues. After removal of 2 bases from V and 7 bases from J, the junction contained 6 bases not matched to a gene. The CDR3 coding sequence is TGCGCCAGCAGCTTCACCCCAGGGGGTAATGAGCAGTTCTTC. Translation gives CASSFTPGGNEQFF.

This clone showed up just a few times. The rearrangement joins TRBV5-4 to TRBJ2-4; the match to TRBD2 covers 10 bases. The CDR3 has 16 residues. Unmatched junction bases numbered 12, after V lost 4 bases and J lost 8 bases. CDR1 SGHNT and CDR2 YYREEE come from the germline V gene (reference sequence). CDR3 in DNA: TGTGCCAGCAGCGCCGAGGGAGCGGGGGGGCCGTACATTCAGTACTTC. This translates into CASSAEGAGGPYIQYF.

This rearrangement joins TRBV7-2 to TRBJ1-5, with 7 bases lining up with TRBD1. This CDR3 contains 14 residues. V dropped 4 bases and J dropped 6; count of bases not matched to a gene: 6. The germline V gene encodes CDR1 SGHTA and CDR2 FQGNSA. The CDR3 DNA follows: TGTGCCAGCAGCTCACCTACAGGGGTTCAGCCCCAGCATTTT. Amino acids: CASSSPTGVQPQHF. The full variable domain, completed using reference TRBV7-2 and TRBJ1-5, is GAGVSQSPSNKVTEKGKDVELRCDPISGHTALYWYRQSLGQGLEFLIYFQGNSAPDKSGLPSDRFSAERTGGSVSTLTIQRTQQEDSAVYLCASSSPTGVQPQHFGDGTRLSIL.